Detailed here is one TCR beta chain. Antigen: not known. This was a deep-level run. Some clones are missing from TCRdb's copy, which holds only in-frame ones; the method was immunoSEQ multiplex PCR. The sample lists over 2 million clones, roughly 94% occurring once. This entry comes from a study of shared clonotypes between healthy human individuals. Study-wide results and limits: Tissues were not sampled, only blood, and their repertoires likely differ. The study generally estimated greater richness for naive than memory subsets. Non-shared clonotypes displayed generation probabilities falling below those of clonotypes present in all four donors.

Looked up from germline, CDR1 is SNHLY and CDR2 is FYNNEI. V lost 6 bases, J lost 11 bases, and 2 bases stayed unmatched. This CDR3 contains 11 residues. This TCR was sampled from a young man in good health. The sample taken for sequencing was naive CD4+ T cells sorted from blood. Stated subset: CD45RA+ positively selected. The chain is built from TRBV2 and TRBJ1-4; TRBD1 matches at 8 bases. The DNA of the CDR3 is TGTGCCAGCAGGGACAGGGTTAAACTGTTTTTT. Its protein product is CASRDRVKLFF.